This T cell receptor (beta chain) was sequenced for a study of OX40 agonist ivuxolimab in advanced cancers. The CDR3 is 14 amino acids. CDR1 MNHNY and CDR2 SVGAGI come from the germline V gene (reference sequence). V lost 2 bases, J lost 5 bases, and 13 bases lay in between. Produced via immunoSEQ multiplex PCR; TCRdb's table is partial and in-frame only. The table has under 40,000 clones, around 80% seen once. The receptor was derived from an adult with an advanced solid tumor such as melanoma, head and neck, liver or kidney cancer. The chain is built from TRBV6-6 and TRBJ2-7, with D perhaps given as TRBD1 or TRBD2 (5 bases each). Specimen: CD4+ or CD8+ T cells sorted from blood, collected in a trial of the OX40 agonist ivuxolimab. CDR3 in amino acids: CASSYTGTFDEQYF. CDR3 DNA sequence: TGTGCCAGCAGTTACACCGGGACCTTCGACGAGCAGTACTTC.